The T cell receptor (beta chain) described here comes from a study of OX40 agonist ivuxolimab in advanced cancers. Looking at the study overall: Across the patients, intravenous ivuxolimab was delivered every 2 weeks at 0.01 to 10 mg/kg.

Measured with immunoSEQ multiplex PCR; TCRdb has only the in-frame clones, and not every one. Of about 83,000 clones listed, under 95% are singletons. The origin of this receptor is an adult with an advanced solid tumor such as melanoma, head and neck, liver or kidney cancer. The starting material was CD4+ or CD8+ T cells sorted from blood, obtained in a trial of the OX40 agonist ivuxolimab.

CDR3 protein: CATPRDCRNEQFF. CDR3 sequence (DNA): TGTGCCACTCCTCGGGACTGCCGAAATGAGCAGTTCTTC. The V and J genes are TRBV6-1 and TRBJ2-1; TRBD2 might be the D (6 bases). Trimming removed 10 bases from V and 7 bases from J, with 17 bases in between. Germline CDR1 reads MNHNS; CDR2 reads SASEGT. The CDR3 contains 13 residues.